The 22 T cell receptor beta chains given below trace back to one sample, sequenced in a study of PD-1 blockade in classical Hodgkin lymphoma. Stated time point: cycle 4 day 1 (C4D1), after 6 weeks of nivolumab. Every patient had relapsed following autologous stem cell transplantation, and cohorts differed in brentuximab vedotin exposure. Generated by immunoSEQ multiplex PCR, the TCRdb table keeps only in-frame clones and is missing some. The data show around 53,000 clones, with about three quarters seen just once and 12% held by the top ten. The sample was peripheral blood mononuclear cells (PBMCs), taken before the fourth cycle of nivolumab. All receptors derive from a human donor with classical Hodgkin lymphoma.

The chain uses TRBV4-3 and TRBJ2-1; D gene unclear. Trimming stripped 3 bases from V and 0 bases from J, with 9 bases between. Germline V gene sequence: CDR1 LGHNA, CDR2 YSLEER. This CDR3 is built from 15 residues. CDR3 in amino acids: CASSQQSSSYNEQFF. The CDR3 DNA follows: TGCGCCAGCAGCCAGCAAAGTAGCTCCTACAATGAGCAGTTCTTC.

The rearrangement joins TRBV10-1 to TRBJ2-1; TRBD2 matches at 7 bases. Per the germline V gene, CDR1 is WNHNN and CDR2 is SYGVQD (reference sequence). This CDR3 has 17 residues. The V and J ends lost 6 bases and 4 bases, in that order; junction bases with no gene match: 15. The CDR3 here is CASSSEVQRGIYNEQFF. The DNA for the CDR3 is TGCGCCAGCAGCAGTGAGGTTCAGCGGGGTATTTACAATGAGCAGTTCTTC.

This sequence joins TRBV4-1 and TRBJ2-7; 7 nucleotides match TRBD1. V was pared by 0 bases and J by 4 bases, with 6 bases of the junction left unmatched. This CDR3 spans 15 amino acids. Germline-derived CDR1 and CDR2 are MGHRA and YSYEKL. This CDR3 is CASSQEPGQRYEQYF. DNA for the CDR3: TGCGCCAGCAGCCAAGAACCGGGACAGCGATACGAGCAGTACTTC.

The J gene is TRBJ2-4, the V gene TRBV6-1; D is ambiguous. The CDR3 consists of 14 residues. The germline V and J ends were trimmed by 9 bases and 0 bases, with 12 bases remaining between them. Germline lookup yields CDR1 MNHNS and CDR2 SASEGT. CDR3 region: CASGFLLAKNIQYF. The CDR3 DNA sequence: TGTGCCAGTGGTTTCCTTTTAGCCAAAAACATTCAGTACTTC.

This chain links TRBV6-4 with TRBJ2-7; the D gene is possibly TRBD2 (5 bases). The V gene lost 8 bases and the J gene lost 7 bases, with 24 bases spanning the gap. Germline V lookup: CDR1 MRHNA, CDR2 SNTAGT. The CDR3 extends over 15 amino acids. The CDR3 DNA is TGTGCCAGCGGAGTCTCCCTGGGTGGGCGGGTTGAGCAGTACTTC. This translates into CASGVSLGGRVEQYF.

This clone showed up just once. V and J are TRBV28 and TRBJ2-3; D is unresolved. Trimming removed 2 bases from V and 0 bases from J, with 12 bases in between. CDR3 length equals 16 residues. Germline loops: CDR1 MDHEN, CDR2 SYDVKM. The CDR3 region is CASSLRVLSSTDTQYF. Written as DNA, the CDR3 is TGTGCCAGCAGTTTAAGGGTGCTCTCAAGCACAGATACGCAGTATTTT.

The chain links TRBV28 to TRBJ2-1, with D uncertain. Germline CDR1 is MDHEN and CDR2 is SYDVKM. Trimming removed 3 bases at V and 3 bases at J, with 9 bases between. CDR3 length: 14 residues. The CDR3 reads CASSFALIYNEQFF. CDR3 DNA: TGTGCCAGCAGTTTTGCACTTATCTACAATGAGCAGTTCTTC.

The V and J genes are TRBV4-3 and TRBJ2-3, with 16 bases matching TRBD2. J lost 3 bases, V lost 1 base, and 10 bases had no gene match. This CDR3 spans 20 amino acids. Germline values: CDR1 LGHNA, CDR2 YSLEER. The CDR3 bases are TGCGCCAGCAGCCAAGCTGGGACTAGCGGGAGGGCCGTTGGTACAGATACGCAGTATTTT. Its translation: CASSQAGTSGRAVGTDTQYF.

V is TRBV27 and J is TRBJ2-3; 12 bases are a match to TRBD2. The CDR3 has 17 residues. Germline V CDR1 and CDR2: MNHEY, SMNVEV (reference sequence). The V and J ends lost 6 bases and 5 bases, in that order; junction bases with no gene match: 12. The chain's CDR3 is CASSPRLAGGRQDTQYF. CDR3 in DNA: TGTGCCAGCAGCCCCCGGCTAGCGGGAGGGAGGCAAGATACGCAGTATTTT.

The gene calls are TRBV4-1 and TRBJ2-7; a weak D match, TRBD2 (6 bases). CDR1 is MGHRA and CDR2 is YSYEKL in the germline V gene. V lost 0 bases, J lost 0 bases, and 9 bases lay in between. The CDR3 covers 15 residues. The CDR3 spells CASSQEVGSSYEQYF. Here the CDR3 DNA reads TGCGCCAGCAGCCAAGAGGTCGGGAGCTCCTACGAGCAGTACTTC.

The chain recombines TRBV6-5 with TRBJ2-3; no firm D call. This CDR3 has 15 amino acids. V lost 3 bases and J lost 0, with 10 bases in between. CDR1 and CDR2 from the germline V gene are MNHEY and SVGAGI. In DNA, the CDR3 is TGTGCCAGCAGTTATGGGCTGTCTAGCACAGATACGCAGTATTTT. Protein product: CASSYGLSSTDTQYF.

The rearrangement uses TRBV23-1 and TRBJ2-3; D possibly corresponds to TRBD2 (6 bases). TRBV23-1 is placed among ORFs of uncertain function. The V gene lost 0 bases and the J gene lost 0 bases, with 16 bases spanning the gap. CDR3 size: 18 residues. The CDR3 reads CASSQSGGDFDSTDTQYF. CDR3 DNA: TGCGCCAGCAGTCAATCGGGGGGAGACTTTGATAGCACAGATACGCAGTATTTT.

The chain uses TRBV15 and TRBJ2-4; a possible D gene is TRBD2 (5 bases). The CDR3 runs 17 residues. Trimming shortened V by 0 bases and J by 0 bases, and 12 bases separated the two germline ends. Per germline, CDR1 LNHNV and CDR2 YYDKDF (reference sequence). For the CDR3, the DNA is TGTGCCACCAGCAGAGATAGAGCGGCTCTAGCCAAAAACATTCAGTACTTC. This codes for CATSRDRAALAKNIQYF.

J is TRBJ2-1 and V is TRBV10-2; possible D gene TRBD2, 7 bases. Trimming left V 7 bases short and J 1 base short, with 14 bases between. This CDR3 is 15 amino acids long. Germline V lookup: CDR1 WSHSY, CDR2 SAAADI. The CDR3 here is CASNGRGSSYNEQFF. DNA for the CDR3: TGCGCCAGCAATGGGAGGGGGAGTTCCTACAATGAGCAGTTCTTC.

This clone has only one observation. V is TRBV30 and J is TRBJ2-7; maybe TRBD1 (5 bases). The CDR3 contains 14 residues. CDR1 and CDR2 (germline): GTSNPN, SVGIG (reference sequence). V was pared by 4 bases and J by 1 base, with 14 bases between. Here the CDR3 DNA reads TGTGCCTGGACCTGGGGCATTGGGTCCTACGAGCAGTACTTC. Its translation is CAWTWGIGSYEQYF.

This clone was observed a handful of times. CDR3 in DNA: TGTGCCAGCAGTTTACGGGGGGGTACGGAAAAACTGTTTTTT. Its protein product is CASSLRGGTEKLFF. The chain employs TRBV6-5 and TRBJ1-4; the D gene is possibly TRBD1 (5 bases). Trimming stripped 4 bases from V and 8 bases from J, with 14 bases between. Germline CDR1 MNHEY, CDR2 SVGAGI. The CDR3 sequence is 14 residues long.

The chain joins TRBV29-1 to TRBJ2-7; D is possibly TRBD2 (5 bases). Germline V gives CDR1 SQVTM, CDR2 ANQGSEA. V dropped 5 bases and J dropped 0 bases, with 14 bases sitting between them. The CDR3 is made up of 14 amino acids. CDR3: CSVRVGGLSYEQYF. In DNA form, the CDR3 reads TGCAGCGTTAGGGTTGGCGGACTCTCCTACGAGCAGTACTTC.

V gene TRBV7-2 combines with J gene TRBJ2-7; weak D call: TRBD2 (5 bases). The V end lost 3 bases, the J end lost 6 bases, and 15 bases lay between the germline ends. The CDR3 has 14 residues. The germline gives CDR1 SGHTA, CDR2 FQGNSA. CDR3 in amino acids: CASSFLGTRAEQYF. DNA of the CDR3: TGTGCCAGCAGCTTTTTAGGCACGCGGGCCGAGCAGTACTTC.

This chain links TRBV7-4 with TRBJ2-7; the D call may be TRBD1 or TRBD2 (5 bases each). The CDR3 extends over 15 amino acids. Germline lookup yields CDR1 SGHVT and CDR2 SQSDAQ. The V gene lost 0 bases and the J gene lost 7 bases, with 16 bases spanning the gap. DNA for the CDR3: TGTGCCAGCAGCTTAGCCCCATGGGACGGTGAAGAGCAGTACTTC. Protein: CASSLAPWDGEEQYF.

In nucleotides, the CDR3 is TGTGCCAGCAGCTTGAGTTTCCAGGGCCATGGCTACACCTTC. It is translated as CASSLSFQGHGYTF. The rearrangement uses TRBV5-4 and TRBJ1-2; D may be TRBD1 (5 bases). CDR1 is SGHNT, CDR2 YYREEE, per germline (reference sequence). V shed 1 base and J shed 6 bases, with 13 bases lying between them. The CDR3 contains 14 residues.

There are many counts of this clone. The V call is TRBV9, the J call TRBJ2-5; 8 nucleotides line up with TRBD2. Germline CDR1 is SGDLS and CDR2 is YYNGEE. V lost 0 bases to trimming and J lost 4 bases; unmatched junction nucleotides: 11. The CDR3 sequence is 17 residues long. CDR3 in amino acids: CASSVALYPAGGETQYF. The DNA of the CDR3 is TGTGCCAGCAGCGTAGCCCTCTATCCCGCGGGAGGAGAGACCCAGTACTTC. Supplemented by reference TRBV9 and TRBJ2-5, the full variable domain reads DSGVTQTPKHLITATGQRVTLRCSPRSGDLSVYWYQQSLDQGLQFLIQYYNGEERAKGNILERFSAQQFPDLHSELNLSSLELGDSALYFCASSVALYPAGGETQYFGPGTRLLVL.

V is TRBV28 and J is TRBJ1-1, with a tentative D call TRBD1 (6 bases). V was trimmed by 5 bases and J by 1 base, leaving 14 bases between them. CDR1 MDHEN and CDR2 SYDVKM come from the germline V gene. This CDR3 comprises 15 residues. In DNA, the CDR3 is TGTGCCAGCAGTCCTCGGGGGGCCCGGAACACTGAAGCTTTCTTT. Its protein is CASSPRGARNTEAFF. Together with reference TRBV28 and TRBJ1-1, the CDR3 gives the full variable domain: DVKVTQSSRYLVKRTGEKVFLECVQDMDHENMFWYRQDPGLGLRLIYFSYDVKMKEKGDIPEGYSVSREKKERFSLILESASTNQTSMYLCASSPRGARNTEAFFGQGTRLTVV.